This T cell receptor beta chain was obtained from a study of blood T cell repertoires in COVID-19. This table comes from immunoSEQ multiplex PCR, and its TCRdb copy is limited to in-frame clones, with some not included. The sample has 65,000 or so clones; just under 80% are singletons. The CDR3 sequence is 14 residues long. The V gene lost 1 base and the J gene lost 8 bases, with 14 bases spanning the gap. In germline, CDR1 is SGHVS, CDR2 FNYEAQ. The V gene is TRBV7-6, the J gene TRBJ1-1; TRBD1 might be the D (5 bases). The TCR was taken from a human donor in a cohort sampled during active COVID-19. Sequencing was done on a sample of peripheral blood. CDR3 region: CASSLEVQADEAFF. The CDR3, as DNA: TGTGCCAGCAGCTTAGAAGTACAGGCCGACGAAGCTTTCTTT.